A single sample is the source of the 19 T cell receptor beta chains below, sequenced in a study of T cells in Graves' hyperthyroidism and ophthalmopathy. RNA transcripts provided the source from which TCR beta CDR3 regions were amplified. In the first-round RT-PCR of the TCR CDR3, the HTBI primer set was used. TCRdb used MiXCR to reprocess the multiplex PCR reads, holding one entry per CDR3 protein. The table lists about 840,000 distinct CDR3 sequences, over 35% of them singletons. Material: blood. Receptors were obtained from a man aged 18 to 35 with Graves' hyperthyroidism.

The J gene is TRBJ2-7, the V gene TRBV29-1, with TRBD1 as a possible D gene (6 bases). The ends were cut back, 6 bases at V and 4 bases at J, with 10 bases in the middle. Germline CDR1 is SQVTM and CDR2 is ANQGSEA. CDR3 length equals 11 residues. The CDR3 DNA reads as TGCAGCGTAGCCCAGGGGTACGAGCAGTACTTC. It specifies CSVAQGYEQYF.

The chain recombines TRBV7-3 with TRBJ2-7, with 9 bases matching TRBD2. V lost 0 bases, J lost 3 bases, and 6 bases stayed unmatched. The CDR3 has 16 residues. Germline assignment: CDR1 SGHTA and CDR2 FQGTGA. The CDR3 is CASSLTAVSGGYEQYF. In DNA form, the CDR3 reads TGTGCCAGCAGCTTAACGGCGGTTAGCGGGGGCTACGAGCAGTACTTC.

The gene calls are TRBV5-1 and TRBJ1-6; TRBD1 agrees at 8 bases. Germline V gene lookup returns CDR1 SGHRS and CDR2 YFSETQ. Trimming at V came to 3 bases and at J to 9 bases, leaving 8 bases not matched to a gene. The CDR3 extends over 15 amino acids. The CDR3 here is CASSSDRGGGSPLHF. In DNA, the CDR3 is TGCGCCAGCAGCTCTGACAGGGGCGGAGGTTCACCCCTCCACTTT.

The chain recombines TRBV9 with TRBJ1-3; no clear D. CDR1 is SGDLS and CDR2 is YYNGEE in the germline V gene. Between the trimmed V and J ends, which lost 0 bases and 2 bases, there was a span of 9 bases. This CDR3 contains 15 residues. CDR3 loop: CASSVVGSAGNTIYF. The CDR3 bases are TGTGCCAGCAGCGTAGTGGGGAGCGCTGGAAACACCATATATTTT.

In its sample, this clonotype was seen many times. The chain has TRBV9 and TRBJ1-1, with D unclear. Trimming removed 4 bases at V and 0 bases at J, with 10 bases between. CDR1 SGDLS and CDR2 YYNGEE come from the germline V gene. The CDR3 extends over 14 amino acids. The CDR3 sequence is CASSPLLVNTEAFF. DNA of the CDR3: TGTGCCAGCAGCCCGCTCCTCGTGAACACTGAAGCTTTCTTT.

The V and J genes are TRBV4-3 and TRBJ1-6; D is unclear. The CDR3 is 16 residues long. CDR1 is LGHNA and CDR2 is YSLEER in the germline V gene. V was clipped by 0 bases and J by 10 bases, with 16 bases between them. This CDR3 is CASSQDSAGGESPLHF. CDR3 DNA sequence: TGCGCCAGCAGCCAAGATTCCGCTGGCGGTGAATCACCCCTCCACTTT.

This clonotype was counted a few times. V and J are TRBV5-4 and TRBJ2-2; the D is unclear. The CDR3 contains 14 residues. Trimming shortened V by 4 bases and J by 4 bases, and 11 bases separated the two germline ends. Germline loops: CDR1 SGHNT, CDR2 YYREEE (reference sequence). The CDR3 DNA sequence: TGTGCCAGCAGCCAAGGAACCACCACCGGGGAGCTGTTTTTT. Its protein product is CASSQGTTTGELFF.

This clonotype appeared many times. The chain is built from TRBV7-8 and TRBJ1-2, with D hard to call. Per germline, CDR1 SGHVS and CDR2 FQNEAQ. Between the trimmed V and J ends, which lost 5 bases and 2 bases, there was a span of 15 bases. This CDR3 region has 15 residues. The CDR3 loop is CASSRAVGENYGYTF. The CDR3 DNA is TGTGCCAGCAGCCGAGCGGTCGGCGAGAACTATGGCTACACCTTC.

This CDR3 is CASNKRQGSQPQHF. Written as DNA, the CDR3 is TGTGCCAGCAACAAACGACAGGGAAGTCAGCCCCAGCATTTT. The J gene is TRBJ1-5, the V gene TRBV5-6; 7 positions agree with TRBD1. Germline-derived CDR1 and CDR2 are SGHDT and YYEEEE. J lost 6 bases, V lost 6 bases, and 9 bases had no gene match. This CDR3 is 14 amino acids long.

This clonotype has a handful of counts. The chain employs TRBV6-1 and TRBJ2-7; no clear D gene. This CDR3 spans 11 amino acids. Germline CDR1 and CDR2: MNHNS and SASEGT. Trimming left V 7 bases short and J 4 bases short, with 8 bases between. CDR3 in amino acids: CASTNDYEQYF. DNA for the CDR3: TGTGCCAGCACGAACGATTACGAGCAGTACTTC.

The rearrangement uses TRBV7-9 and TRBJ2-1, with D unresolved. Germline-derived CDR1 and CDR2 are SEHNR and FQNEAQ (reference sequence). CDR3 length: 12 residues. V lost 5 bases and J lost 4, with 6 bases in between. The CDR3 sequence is CASSDHYNEQFF. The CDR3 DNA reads TGTGCCAGCAGCGACCATTACAATGAGCAGTTCTTC.

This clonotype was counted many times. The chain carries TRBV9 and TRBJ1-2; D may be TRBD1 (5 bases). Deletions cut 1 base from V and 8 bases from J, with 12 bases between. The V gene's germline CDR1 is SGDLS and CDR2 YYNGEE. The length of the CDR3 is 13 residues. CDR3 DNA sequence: TGTGCCAGCAGCGTAAGTCAAGGGGACGGCTACACCTTC. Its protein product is CASSVSQGDGYTF.

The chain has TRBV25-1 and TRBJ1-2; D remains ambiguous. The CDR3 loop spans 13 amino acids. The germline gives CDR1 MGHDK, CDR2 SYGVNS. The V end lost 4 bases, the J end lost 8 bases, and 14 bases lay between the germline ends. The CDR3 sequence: CASSASENRGYTF. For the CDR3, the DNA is TGTGCCAGCAGTGCCTCAGAAAATCGGGGCTACACCTTC.

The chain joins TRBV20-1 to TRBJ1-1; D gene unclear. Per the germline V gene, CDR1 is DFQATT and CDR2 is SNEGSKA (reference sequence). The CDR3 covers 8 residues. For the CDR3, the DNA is TGCAGCGGGACTGAAGCTTTCTTT. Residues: CSGTEAFF.

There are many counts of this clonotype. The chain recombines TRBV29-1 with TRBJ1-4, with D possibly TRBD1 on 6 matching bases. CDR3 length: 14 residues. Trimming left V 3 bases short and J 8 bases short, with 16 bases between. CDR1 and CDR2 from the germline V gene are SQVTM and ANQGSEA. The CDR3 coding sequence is TGCAGCGTTGACACTCCGGGGGCAAAGGAAAAACTGTTTTTT. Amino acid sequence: CSVDTPGAKEKLFF.

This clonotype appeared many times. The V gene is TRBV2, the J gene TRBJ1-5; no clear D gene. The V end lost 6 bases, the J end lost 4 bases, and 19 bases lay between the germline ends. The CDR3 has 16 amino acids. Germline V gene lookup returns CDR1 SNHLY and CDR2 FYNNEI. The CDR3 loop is CASSPIPGLGNQPQHF. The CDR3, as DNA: TGTGCCAGCAGCCCTATACCGGGCCTGGGAAATCAGCCCCAGCATTTT.

CDR3 nucleotide sequence: TGCAGCGTTGACTGGACAGGGGGCTACGAGCAGTACTTC. Translation gives CSVDWTGGYEQYF. The V call is TRBV29-1, the J call TRBJ2-5; 10 bases agree with TRBD1. Gene TRBJ2-7 matches the end of the DNA better, so the J call may be wrong. Germline CDR1 reads SQVTM; CDR2 reads ANQGSEA. The CDR3 runs to 13 residues.

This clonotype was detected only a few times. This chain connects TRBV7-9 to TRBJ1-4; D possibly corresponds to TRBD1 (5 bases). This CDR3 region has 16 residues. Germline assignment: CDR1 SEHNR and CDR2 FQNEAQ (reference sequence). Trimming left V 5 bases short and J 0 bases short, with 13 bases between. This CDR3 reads CASSSTGSSTNEKLFF. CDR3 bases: TGTGCCAGCAGCAGCACAGGATCGTCAACTAATGAAAAACTGTTTTTT.

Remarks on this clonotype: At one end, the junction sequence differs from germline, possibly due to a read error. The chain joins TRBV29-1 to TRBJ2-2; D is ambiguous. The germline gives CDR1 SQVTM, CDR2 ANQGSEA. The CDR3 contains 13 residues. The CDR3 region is CSVATRHTGELFF. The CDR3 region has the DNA TGCAGCGTGGCCACACGGCACACTGGGGAGCTGTTTTTT.